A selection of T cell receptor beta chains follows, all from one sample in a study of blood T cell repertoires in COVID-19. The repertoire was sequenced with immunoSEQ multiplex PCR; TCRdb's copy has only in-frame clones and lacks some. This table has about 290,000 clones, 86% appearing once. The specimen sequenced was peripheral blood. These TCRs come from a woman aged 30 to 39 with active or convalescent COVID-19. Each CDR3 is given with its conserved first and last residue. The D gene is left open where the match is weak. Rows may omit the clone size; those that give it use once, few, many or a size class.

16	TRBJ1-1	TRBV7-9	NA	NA	TGTGCCAGCAGCTTTTCTTCGGGTAGGCCGAAAACTGAAGCTTTCTTT	CASSFSSGRPKTEAFF
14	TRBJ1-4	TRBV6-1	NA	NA	TGTGCCAGCAGTGATGTCCCTGGGGCAGAAAAACTGTTTTTT	CASSDVPGAEKLFF
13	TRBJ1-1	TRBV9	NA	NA	TGTGCCAGCAGCGTAGGTCAGGGCACTGAAGCTTTCTTT	CASSVGQGTEAFF
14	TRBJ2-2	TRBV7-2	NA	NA	TGTGCCAGCAGGTCCAGTACGAACACCGGGGAGCTGTTTTTT	CASRSSTNTGELFF
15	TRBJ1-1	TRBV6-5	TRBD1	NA	TGTGCCAGCAGCTTGGGACAGGGGGCGTTCGCTGAAGCTTTCTTT	CASSLGQGAFAEAFF
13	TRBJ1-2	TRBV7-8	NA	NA	TGTGCCAGCAGCTTAGGAGTAAACTATGGCTACACCTTC	CASSLGVNYGYTF
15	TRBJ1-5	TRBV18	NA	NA	TGTGCCAGCTCACCAGAGGGAGTGAACAATCAGCCCCAGCATTTT	CASSPEGVNNQPQHF
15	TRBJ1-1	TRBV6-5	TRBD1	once	TGTGCCAGCAGCTCCCAGGGGGCGCCGGACACTGAAGCTTTCTTT	CASSSQGAPDTEAFF
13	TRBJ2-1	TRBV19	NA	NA	TGTGCCAGTAGTTTTCGCCTCCGGAATGAGCAGTTCTTC	CASSFRLRNEQFF
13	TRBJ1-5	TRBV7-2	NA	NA	TGTGCCAGCAGCCTTAAACCAGGGGTGTCCCAGCATTTT	CASSLKPGVSQHF
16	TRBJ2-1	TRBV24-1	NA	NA	TGTGCCACCAGTGACCCGCGGGGCCGCTCCTACAATGAGCAGTTCTTC	CATSDPRGRSYNEQFF
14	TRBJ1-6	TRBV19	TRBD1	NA	TGTGCCAGTAGTCCCCAGACAGGGCCTTCACCCCTCCACTTT	CASSPQTGPSPLHF
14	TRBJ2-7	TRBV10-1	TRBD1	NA	TGCGCCACCCCTCGACAGGGTGATAAGGTCGAGCAGTACTTC	CATPRQGDKVEQYF